One sample yielded the 15 T cell receptor beta chains listed below, sequenced in a study of T-cell reconstitution after alpha-beta-depleted transplantation in children (dated by TCRdb to about 2016). The treatment or condition tag for this specimen amounts to: allogeneic hematopoietic cell transplantation with graft depleted of TCRalphabeta T cells and CD19 B cells. Receptors were amplified or captured by PCR. TCRdb shows the sequencer as Illumina HiSeq 2500. Molecular barcoding was employed in the preparation of TCR libraries, with unique molecular identifiers being used to normalize TCRbeta repertoire quantification. The public reads were quality trimmed at Q25 with fastp and then assembled into clones with MiXCR by TCRdb, keeping productive beta chains. Each CDR3 protein appears once, grouped with its most common genes and DNA. The sample table holds hundreds of thousands of distinct CDR3 sequences, of which about 15% were seen once. The ten largest clones capture roughly 5% of the sample.

Here the sequenced sample was PBMCs, mostly from graft donor cells, taken 360 days after TCRalphabeta/CD19-depleted stem cell transplant. Source of these receptors: a male patient between 10 and 17 years old who had a stem cell transplant for acute lymphoblastic leukemia, so the T cells may come from the graft donor.

The CDR3 region has the DNA TGTGCCAGCAGGGCGGGACTAGGGGATTCCGAGCAGTACTTC. This encodes CASRAGLGDSEQYF. The chain is built from TRBV7-8 and TRBJ2-7, with 8 positions matching TRBD2. Germline trimming cut 6 bases from V and 6 bases from J; bases unmatched to any gene: 10. The V gene's germline CDR1 is SGHVS and CDR2 FQNEAQ. This CDR3 has 14 residues.

The rearrangement uses TRBV9 and TRBJ2-3, with a weak D call TRBD2 (5 bases). The CDR3 totals 16 residues. Looked up from germline, CDR1 is SGDLS and CDR2 is YYNGEE. V was shortened by 0 bases and J by 2 bases, with 13 bases between the two germline ends. CDR3 sequence reads: CASSVAGRVFTDTQYF. In DNA form, the CDR3 reads TGTGCCAGCAGCGTAGCCGGGCGGGTATTCACAGATACGCAGTATTTT. The variable domain in full, completed from reference TRBV9 and TRBJ2-3, reads DSGVTQTPKHLITATGQRVTLRCSPRSGDLSVYWYQQSLDQGLQFLIQYYNGEERAKGNILERFSAQQFPDLHSELNLSSLELGDSALYFCASSVAGRVFTDTQYFGPGTRLTVL.

This clonotype was counted a few times. V is TRBV7-2 and J is TRBJ2-7; D is tentatively TRBD1 or TRBD2 (5 bases each). The V end lost 5 bases, the J end lost 4 bases, and 9 bases lay between the germline ends. Germline V lookup: CDR1 SGHTA, CDR2 FQGNSA. This CDR3 has 12 residues. CDR3 residues: CASSKWGYEQYF. As DNA, the CDR3 is TGTGCCAGCAGCAAATGGGGGTACGAGCAGTACTTC.

This clonotype was picked up a small number of times. CDR3 DNA: TGCGCCAGCAGCCTAAGACAGGGTTCCCGTTACGAGCAGTACTTC. This encodes CASSLRQGSRYEQYF. The rearrangement joins TRBV5-1 to TRBJ2-7; 7 bases are shared with TRBD1. J gave up 4 bases and V 4 bases, and 11 bases lay outside the gene matches. The CDR3 sequence is 15 residues long. Per germline, CDR1 SGHRS and CDR2 YFSETQ.

V is TRBV16 and J is TRBJ2-3, with D tentatively TRBD1 (6 bases). The V gene's germline CDR1 is KGHSY and CDR2 FQNENV. The CDR3 loop spans 14 amino acids. Trimming left V 4 bases short and J 4 bases short, with 12 bases between. The CDR3 region is CASSLWTASDTQYF. In DNA form, the CDR3 reads TGTGCCAGCAGCCTATGGACAGCTTCAGATACGCAGTATTTT.

This clonotype was seen once. The chain carries TRBV29-1 and TRBJ2-7, with D perhaps matching TRBD1 (6 bases). V lost 0 bases and J lost 7, with 16 bases in between. The germline gives CDR1 SQVTM, CDR2 ANQGSEA. The CDR3 is 14 residues long. The CDR3 DNA sequence: TGCAGCGTTGAAGAACAGGGCACTCGTTCGGAGCAGTACTTC. Protein: CSVEEQGTRSEQYF.

The V gene is TRBV27, the J gene TRBJ1-1; 7 bases are a match to TRBD1. The CDR3 contains 13 residues. The germline V gene has CDR1 MNHEY and CDR2 SMNVEV (reference sequence). The J segment lost 8 bases and the V segment lost 5 bases, leaving 8 bases of the junction unmatched. The DNA for the CDR3 is TGTGCCAGCAGTAAGGGTCACAGGGGCGAAGCTTTCTTT. Amino acids: CASSKGHRGEAFF.

This clonotype was observed many times. The chain couples TRBV5-1 to TRBJ1-5; D perhaps matches TRBD1 (6 bases). Trimming took 0 bases from V and 1 from J, leaving 11 bases between them. The CDR3 length is 16 residues. In germline, CDR1 is SGHRS, CDR2 YFSETQ. The CDR3 DNA reads as TGCGCCAGCAGCTTGGTCCCAGGGGCAAGCAATCAGCCCCAGCATTTT. Translation: CASSLVPGASNQPQHF.

This chain connects TRBV12-3 or TRBV12-4 to TRBJ1-1, with 8 nucleotides matching TRBD1. With V trimmed by 7 bases and J by 5 bases, 6 bases remained unmatched. The CDR3 runs 13 residues. The CDR3 sequence: CASIHRGWTEAFF. DNA of the CDR3: TGTGCCAGCATTCACAGGGGGTGGACTGAAGCTTTCTTT.

This clonotype has ten or more counts. This chain uses TRBV9 with TRBJ2-1; D is uncertain. CDR1 and CDR2 (germline): SGDLS, YYNGEE. The CDR3 has 13 amino acids. With 0 bases removed from V and 6 bases from J, the gap between germline ends came to 7 bases. In DNA form, the CDR3 reads TGTGCCAGCAGCGTAGGAGAGTTCAATGAGCAGTTCTTC. It yields the protein CASSVGEFNEQFF. The entire variable domain, with the rest obtained from reference TRBV9 and TRBJ2-1, is as follows: DSGVTQTPKHLITATGQRVTLRCSPRSGDLSVYWYQQSLDQGLQFLIQYYNGEERAKGNILERFSAQQFPDLHSELNLSSLELGDSALYFCASSVGEFNEQFFGPGTRLTVL.

This clonotype was picked up a small number of times. The chain uses TRBV7-3 and TRBJ2-2, with 7 bases identical to TRBD2. Trimming took 5 bases from V and 4 from J; bases not matched to a gene: 7. The CDR3 runs to 15 residues. Germline V gene data show CDR1 as SGHTA and CDR2 as FQGTGA. CDR3 DNA: TGTGCCAGCAGCCGCCAAGCGGGAATCACCGGGGAGCTGTTTTTT. Its protein is CASSRQAGITGELFF.

V usage is TRBV7-8 and J usage is TRBJ2-2; D is perhaps TRBD1 (5 bases). Trimming took off 5 bases at V and 5 bases at J, with 18 bases between the two ends. Germline CDR1 reads SGHVS; CDR2 reads FQNEAQ. This CDR3 region has 16 residues. CDR3 protein: CASSELRVRGTGELFF. In DNA form, the CDR3 reads TGTGCCAGCAGCGAGCTCAGGGTTAGAGGAACCGGGGAGCTGTTTTTT.

This clonotype was detected only a few times. The chain has TRBV12-3 or TRBV12-4 and TRBJ2-3, with D perhaps given as TRBD1 or TRBD2 (5 bases each). V gave up 8 bases and J gave up 2 bases, with 11 bases separating them. The CDR3 is made up of 13 amino acids. In DNA, the CDR3 is TGTGCCAGCCGGGGCGATATCACAGATACGCAGTATTTT. This encodes CASRGDITDTQYF.

This clonotype has only one observation. One junction end does not reproduce the germline sequence, and a read error may be involved. This sequence joins TRBV27 and TRBJ2-1; 11 bases map to TRBD2. This CDR3 has 15 residues. Germline CDR1 is MNHEY and CDR2 is SMNVEV (reference sequence). Here the CDR3 DNA reads TGTGCCAGCAGTTTATTAAGGGGACTAGCGGATGACCAGTTCTTC. Translation: CASSLLRGLADDQFF.

The J gene is TRBJ2-7, the V gene TRBV29-1; 8 bases align to TRBD1. This CDR3 has 13 residues. The germline V gene has CDR1 SQVTM and CDR2 ANQGSEA. The V gene end was trimmed by 5 bases and the J gene end by 5 bases; junction bases not matched to a gene: 8. CDR3 coding DNA: TGCAGCGTTATCGGTGACAGGGGCCACGAGCAGTACTTC. Amino acids: CSVIGDRGHEQYF.